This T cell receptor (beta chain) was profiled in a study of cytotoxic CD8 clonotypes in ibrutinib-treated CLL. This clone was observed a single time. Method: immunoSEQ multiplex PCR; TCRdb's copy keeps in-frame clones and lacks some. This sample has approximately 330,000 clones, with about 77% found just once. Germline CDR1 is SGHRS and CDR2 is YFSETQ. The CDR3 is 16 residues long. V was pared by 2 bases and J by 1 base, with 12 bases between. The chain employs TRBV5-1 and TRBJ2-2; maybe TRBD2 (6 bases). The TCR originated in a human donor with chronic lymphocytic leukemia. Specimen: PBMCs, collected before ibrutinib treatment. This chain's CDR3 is CASSFLLAQNTGELFF. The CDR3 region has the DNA TGCGCCAGCAGCTTCCTACTAGCACAGAACACCGGGGAGCTGTTTTTT.